The 7 T cell receptor beta chains reported below all come from one sample, sequenced in a study of untreated major depressive disorder. Produced via immunoSEQ multiplex PCR; TCRdb's table is partial and in-frame only. The sample has approximately 20,000 clones; more than 75% are singletons. Specimen: CD4+ T cells from PBMCs. The receptor source for this set is a woman under 40 in good health.

The rearrangement links TRBV7-9 to TRBJ2-5; 10 bases are shared with TRBD2. Germline lookup yields CDR1 SEHNR and CDR2 FQNEAQ (reference sequence). With V trimmed by 3 bases and J by 4 bases, 11 bases remained unmatched. The CDR3 loop spans 17 amino acids. The CDR3 loop is CASSFWLAGVGSETQYF. CDR3 coding DNA: TGTGCCAGCAGCTTCTGGCTAGCGGGAGTGGGGTCAGAGACCCAGTACTTC. Supplemented by reference TRBV7-9 and TRBJ2-5, the full variable domain reads DTGVSQNPRHKITKRGQNVTFRCDPISEHNRLYWYRQTLGQGPEFLTYFQNEAQLEKSRLLSDRFSAERPKGSFSTLEIQRTEQGDSAMYLCASSFWLAGVGSETQYFGPGTRLLVL.

The CDR3 region is CASSLGTGVPLGATNEKLFF. In DNA, the CDR3 is TGTGCCAGCAGCTTAGGGACAGGGGTCCCCTTAGGGGCAACTAATGAAAAACTGTTTTTT. The chain is built from TRBV7-8 and TRBJ1-4; 9 positions match TRBD1. The CDR3 totals 20 residues. Germline loops: CDR1 SGHVS, CDR2 FQNEAQ. The V gene end was trimmed by 1 base and the J gene end by 0 bases; junction bases not matched to a gene: 12.

This clone was seen a few times. The rearrangement joins TRBV28 to TRBJ2-3; no clear D gene. V was trimmed by 4 bases and J by 1 base, leaving 18 bases between them. There are 17 residues in the CDR3. CDR1 MDHEN and CDR2 SYDVKM come from the germline V gene. The CDR3 DNA reads TGTGCCAGCAGTTCCCCCTTCTTGTTAGCTGGCACAGATACGCAGTATTTT. It is translated as CASSSPFLLAGTDTQYF. The variable domain in full, completed from reference TRBV28 and TRBJ2-3, reads DVKVTQSSRYLVKRTGEKVFLECVQDMDHENMFWYRQDPGLGLRLIYFSYDVKMKEKGDIPEGYSVSREKKERFSLILESASTNQTSMYLCASSSPFLLAGTDTQYFGPGTRLTVL.

The chain uses TRBV7-6 and TRBJ2-1; TRBD2 agrees at 7 bases. V was clipped by 0 bases and J by 8 bases; unmatched bases: 4. Germline V lookup: CDR1 SGHVS, CDR2 FNYEAQ. The CDR3 is made up of 14 amino acids. CDR3 in amino acids: CASSLAGLVDEQFF. In DNA, the CDR3 is TGTGCCAGCAGCTTAGCCGGACTAGTGGATGAGCAGTTCTTC.

This clone was observed a few times. The chain carries TRBV6-1 and TRBJ1-1; TRBD1 agrees at 12 bases. The germline V gene has CDR1 MNHNS and CDR2 SASEGT. The length of the CDR3 is 16 residues. The V gene end was trimmed by 3 bases and the J gene end by 6 bases; junction bases not matched to a gene: 8. The CDR3 DNA reads TGTGCCAGCAGTGATCGGGACAGGGGGCTTAGGGCTGAAGCTTTCTTT. This codes for CASSDRDRGLRAEAFF.

This clone occurred a few times. V and J are TRBV11-1 and TRBJ1-1, with D tentatively TRBD1 (6 bases). There are 15 residues in the CDR3. V shed 3 bases and J shed 5 bases, with 16 bases lying between them. Germline CDR1 reads SGHAT; CDR2 reads FQDESV (reference sequence). In nucleotides, the CDR3 is TGTGCCAGCAGCTTTAGTACAGGGATGGGTACTGAAGCTTTCTTT. Translating it yields CASSFSTGMGTEAFF.

The chain joins TRBV6-1 to TRBJ2-5; TRBD1 matches at 8 bases. The V and J ends lost 5 bases and 4 bases, in that order; junction bases with no gene match: 3. CDR3 length equals 13 residues. Germline assignment: CDR1 MNHNS and CDR2 SASEGT. CDR3 sequence (DNA): TGTGCCAGCAGTTCAGGGGGCGCAGAGACCCAGTACTTC. It encodes CASSSGGAETQYF.